Shown below are 10 T cell receptor beta chains from a single sample sequenced in a study of T-cell memory formation after mild COVID-19. TCRdb independently ran MiXCR on the 5' RACE reads; one entry per CDR3 protein. This table holds 250,000 to 300,000 distinct CDR3 sequences, 15% to 20% found once. The sample consisted of PBMCs or a T cell subset sorted from them (not recorded which). The source is a young man who had mild COVID-19 (a few samples of this study predate the infection). Cell type and time point are not known.

This clonotype was seen more than once but under ten times. V gene TRBV9 combines with J gene TRBJ1-6; no clear D. Germline V lookup: CDR1 SGDLS, CDR2 YYNGEE. V lost 7 bases, J lost 5 bases, and 13 bases lay in between. This CDR3 region has 14 residues. The DNA of the CDR3 is TGTGCCAGCGGCCCAGCGGCCCATAATTCACCCCTCCACTTT. Residues: CASGPAAHNSPLHF.

This clonotype has only a few counts. The V and J genes are TRBV10-3 and TRBJ1-2, with 7 bases lining up with TRBD1. The V gene end was trimmed by 10 bases and the J gene end by 6 bases; junction bases not matched to a gene: 8. Germline-derived CDR1 and CDR2 are ENHRY and SYGVKD. The CDR3 contains 12 residues. Written as DNA, the CDR3 is TGTGCCACTACAGGGGATGGCGATGGCTACACCTTC. This sequence encodes CATTGDGDGYTF.

This clonotype appeared a single time. The CDR3 DNA follows: TGTGCCAGCAGCTTAAACTCCAGGTACAATGAGCAGTTCTTC. As protein: CASSLNSRYNEQFF. The genes are TRBV7-3 and TRBJ2-1; the D is unclear. The CDR3 is made up of 14 amino acids. CDR1 is SGHTA and CDR2 is FQGTGA in the germline V gene. V lost 1 base and J 4 bases, leaving 8 bases between the germline ends.

This clonotype was detected once. This sequence joins TRBV7-8 and TRBJ2-2, with D possibly being TRBD1 or TRBD2 (6 bases each). This CDR3 spans 15 amino acids. In germline, CDR1 is SGHVS, CDR2 FQNEAQ. V lost 5 bases to trimming and J lost 3 bases, with 13 bases between them. The CDR3 protein is CASSHSGAHTGELFF. CDR3 bases: TGTGCCAGCAGCCACTCGGGGGCCCACACCGGGGAGCTGTTTTTT.

V is TRBV7-9 and J is TRBJ2-4, with TRBD2 matching 12 bases. The CDR3 has 17 amino acids. Trimming removed 2 bases from V and 8 bases from J; junction bases left unmatched: 10. The germline V gene encodes CDR1 SEHNR and CDR2 FQNEAQ (reference sequence). The DNA for the CDR3 is TGTGCCAGCAGCTTACTTACTCTAGCGGGGGGGCCGTACATTCAGTACTTC. Translation: CASSLLTLAGGPYIQYF.

J is TRBJ2-5 and V is TRBV9, with a tentative D call TRBD1 (6 bases). With 0 bases removed from V and 1 base from J, the gap between germline ends came to 10 bases. Germline assignment: CDR1 SGDLS and CDR2 YYNGEE. This CDR3 contains 15 residues. The CDR3 sequence: CASSVAGTLQETQYF. The CDR3 DNA reads as TGTGCCAGCAGCGTAGCGGGGACACTCCAAGAGACCCAGTACTTC.

As regards this clonotype: Compared with germline, one end of the junction differs, possibly owing to a read error. The chain has TRBV7-7 and TRBJ2-5, with D perhaps given as TRBD1 or TRBD2 (6 bases each). This CDR3 is 15 amino acids long. The germline V gene encodes CDR1 SSHAT and CDR2 FNYEAQ (reference sequence). The chain's CDR3 is CASSSSFGGWETQYF. The CDR3 coding sequence is TGTGCTAGCAGCTCCTCCTTCGGGGGCTGGGAGACCCAGTACTTC.

This clonotype was observed at least ten times. V usage is TRBV7-2 and J usage is TRBJ2-2, with D possibly being TRBD2 (6 bases). Trimming cost V 5 bases and J 4 bases, with 14 bases left between them. The CDR3 spans 15 residues. Germline V lookup: CDR1 SGHTA, CDR2 FQGNSA. This CDR3 reads CASSLLSGGTGELFF. The CDR3 region has the DNA TGTGCCAGCAGCCTGCTATCCGGGGGCACCGGGGAGCTGTTTTTT.

V usage is TRBV5-1 and J usage is TRBJ1-1, with TRBD1 as a possible D gene (5 bases). The CDR3 consists of 14 residues. V lost 4 bases and J 0 bases, leaving 10 bases between the germline ends. Germline CDR1 SGHRS, CDR2 YFSETQ. For the CDR3, the DNA is TGCGCCAGCAGCGTGGGACGGGTGAACACTGAAGCTTTCTTT. It codes for CASSVGRVNTEAFF.

V usage is TRBV6-5 and J usage is TRBJ1-2; 12 nucleotides align to TRBD1. Germline-derived CDR1 and CDR2 are MNHEY and SVGAGI. With V trimmed by 7 bases and J by 6 bases, 9 bases remained unmatched. The CDR3 runs to 15 residues. The DNA for the CDR3 is TGTGCCAGCACCTCAACCGGGACAGGGGGCCATGGCTACACCTTC. Translating it yields CASTSTGTGGHGYTF.